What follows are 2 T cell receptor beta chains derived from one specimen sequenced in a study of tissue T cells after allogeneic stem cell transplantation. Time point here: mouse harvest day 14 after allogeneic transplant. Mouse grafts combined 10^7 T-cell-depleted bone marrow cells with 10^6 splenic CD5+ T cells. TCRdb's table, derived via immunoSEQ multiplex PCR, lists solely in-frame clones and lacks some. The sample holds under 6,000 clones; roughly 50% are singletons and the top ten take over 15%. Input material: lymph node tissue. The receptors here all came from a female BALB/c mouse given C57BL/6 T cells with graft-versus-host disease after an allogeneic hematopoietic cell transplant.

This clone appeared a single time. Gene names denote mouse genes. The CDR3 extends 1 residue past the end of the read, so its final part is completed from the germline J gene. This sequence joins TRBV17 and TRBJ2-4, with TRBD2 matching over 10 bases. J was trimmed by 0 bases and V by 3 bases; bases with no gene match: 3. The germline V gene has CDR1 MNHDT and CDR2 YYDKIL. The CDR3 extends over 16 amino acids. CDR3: CASSSPGGASQNTLYF. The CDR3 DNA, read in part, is TGTGCTAGCAGTAGCCCTGGGGGGGCTAGTCAAAACACCTTGTAC.

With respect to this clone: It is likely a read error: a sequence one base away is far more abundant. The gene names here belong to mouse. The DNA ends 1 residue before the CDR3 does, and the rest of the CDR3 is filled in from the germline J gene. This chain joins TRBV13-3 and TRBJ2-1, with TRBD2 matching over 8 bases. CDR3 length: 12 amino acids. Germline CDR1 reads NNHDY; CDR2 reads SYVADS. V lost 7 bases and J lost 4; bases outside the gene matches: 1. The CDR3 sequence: CASRDWYAEQFF. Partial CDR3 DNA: TGTGCCAGCCGGGACTGGTATGCTGAGCAGTTC.